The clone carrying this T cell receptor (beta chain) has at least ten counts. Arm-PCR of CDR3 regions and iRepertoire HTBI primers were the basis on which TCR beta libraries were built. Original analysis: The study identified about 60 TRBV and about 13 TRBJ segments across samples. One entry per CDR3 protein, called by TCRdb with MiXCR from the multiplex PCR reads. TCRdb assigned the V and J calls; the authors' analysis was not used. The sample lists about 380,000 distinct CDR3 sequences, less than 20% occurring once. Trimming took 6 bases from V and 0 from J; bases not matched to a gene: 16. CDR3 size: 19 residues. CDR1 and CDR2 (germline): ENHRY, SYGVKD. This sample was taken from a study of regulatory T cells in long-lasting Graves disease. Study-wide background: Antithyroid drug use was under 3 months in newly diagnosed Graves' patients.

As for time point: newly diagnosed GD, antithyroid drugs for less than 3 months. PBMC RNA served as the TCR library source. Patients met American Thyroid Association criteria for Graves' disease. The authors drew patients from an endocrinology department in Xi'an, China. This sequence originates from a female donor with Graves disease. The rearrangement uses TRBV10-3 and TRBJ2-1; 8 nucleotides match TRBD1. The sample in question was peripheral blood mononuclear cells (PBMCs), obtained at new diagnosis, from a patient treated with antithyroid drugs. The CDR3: CAIRPDRGRLSSSYNEQFF. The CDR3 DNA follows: TGTGCCATCAGGCCTGACAGGGGACGGTTGTCGAGCTCCTACAATGAGCAGTTCTTC.